This entry features one TCR beta chain sequence. The sample comes from a study of technical replicates of blood from a handful of donors. Measured with immunoSEQ multiplex PCR; TCRdb has only the in-frame clones, and not every one. This table holds under 85,000 clones, 90% to 95% found once. CDR1 is MGHRA, CDR2 YSYEKL, per germline. V gave up 1 base and J gave up 2 bases, with 11 bases separating them. The CDR3 runs 15 residues. The origin of this receptor is a human donor in good health. What was sequenced was T cells isolated from PBMCs. The chain recombines TRBV4-1 with TRBJ2-5, with a possible D match to TRBD2 (6 bases). The CDR3 region is CASSQAGTSQETQYF. The CDR3 DNA sequence: TGCGCCAGCAGCCAAGCCGGGACTTCACAAGAGACCCAGTACTTC.